This T cell receptor (beta chain) was identified in a study of shared clonotypes between healthy human individuals. Study background: Three men and a couple of women, aged 18 to 49, were donors. CD4 naive and memory got three plates each, CD8 naive two, CD8 memory one.

Germline CDR1 is SGHDT and CDR2 is YYEEEE. CDR3 length: 12 amino acids. The V and J ends lost 3 bases and 3 bases respectively, with 6 bases between them. For sorted subsets, approximately 200 ng DNA per replicate equaled 33,000 or so T cell genomes. In the original processing: Filtering differed, since immunoSEQ gave only junction sequences and no quality scores. Some clones are missing from TCRdb's copy, which holds only in-frame ones; the method was immunoSEQ multiplex PCR. The V and J calls and clone size were taken over from that table, and D and trimming were inferred from the DNA. The sample gives about 640,000 clones, around 72% of which show up once; 1.8% is in the top ten.

This clonotype was sampled from a woman in her 30s in good health. The sequenced material came from memory CD4+ T cells sorted from blood. Subset meaning: CD45RA-negative fraction. The rearrangement links TRBV5-6 to TRBJ1-1; D ambiguous. DNA of the CDR3: TGTGCCAGCAGCTCGGACTACACTGAAGCTTTCTTT. Its translation is CASSSDYTEAFF. Complete variable domain (other parts from reference TRBV5-6 and TRBJ1-1): DAGVTQSPTHLIKTRGQQVTLRCSPKSGHDTVSWYQQALGQGPQFIFQYYEEEERQRGNFPDRFSGHQFPNYSSELNVNALLLGDSALYLCASSSDYTEAFFGQGTRLTVV.